The clone carrying this T cell receptor (beta chain) showed up many times. Its antigen is currently unknown. Arm-PCR of CDR3 regions and iRepertoire HTBI primers were used to build TCR beta libraries. MiXCR, applied by TCRdb to the multiplex PCR reads, yields one record per CDR3 protein. The sample has 430,000 or so distinct CDR3 sequences; roughly 21% are singletons. Indicated time point: persistent/refractory GD, antithyroid drugs over 5 years with positive TRAb. Isolated PBMC RNA provided the starting material for the TCR library. All patients originated from an endocrinology department located in Xi'an, China. The data belong to a study of regulatory T cells in long-lasting Graves disease. Study-wide results and limits: Analyses excluded thyroid tissue, covering peripheral blood alone.

The CDR3 length is 15 residues. Trimming removed 1 base from V and 4 bases from J, with 14 bases in between. This sequence originates from a female donor with Graves disease. This chain connects TRBV12-3 or TRBV12-4 to TRBJ2-7; D call uncertain. The sequences come from peripheral blood mononuclear cells (PBMCs), collected when the disease was refractory, from a patient treated with antithyroid drugs. CDR3 bases: TGTGCCAGCAGTTTAGGCCCTCCCCAGTCATACGAGCAGTACTTC. Translated: CASSLGPPQSYEQYF.